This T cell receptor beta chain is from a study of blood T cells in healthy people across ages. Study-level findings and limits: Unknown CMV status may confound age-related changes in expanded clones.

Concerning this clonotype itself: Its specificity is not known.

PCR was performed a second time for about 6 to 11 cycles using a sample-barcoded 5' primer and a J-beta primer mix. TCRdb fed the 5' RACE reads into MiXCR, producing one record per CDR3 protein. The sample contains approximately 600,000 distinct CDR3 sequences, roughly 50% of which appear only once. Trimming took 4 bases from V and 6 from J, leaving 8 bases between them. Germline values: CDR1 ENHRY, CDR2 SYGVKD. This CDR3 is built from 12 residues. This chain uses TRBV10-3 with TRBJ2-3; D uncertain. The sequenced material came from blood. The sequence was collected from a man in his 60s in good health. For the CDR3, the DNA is TGTGCCATCAGTGGTAGTGGGGATACGCAGTATTTT. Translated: CAISGSGDTQYF.